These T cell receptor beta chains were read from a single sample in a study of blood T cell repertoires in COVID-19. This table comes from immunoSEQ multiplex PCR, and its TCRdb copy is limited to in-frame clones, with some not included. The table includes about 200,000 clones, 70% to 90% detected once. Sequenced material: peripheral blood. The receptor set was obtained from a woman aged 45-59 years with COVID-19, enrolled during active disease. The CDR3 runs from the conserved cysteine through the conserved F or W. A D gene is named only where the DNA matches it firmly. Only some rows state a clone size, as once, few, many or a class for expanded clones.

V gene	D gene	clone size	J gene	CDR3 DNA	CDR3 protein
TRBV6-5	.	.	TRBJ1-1	TGTGCCAGCAACGGACAGTTATACACTGAAGCTTTCTTT	CASNGQLYTEAFF
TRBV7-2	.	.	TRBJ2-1	TGTGCCAGCAGCGCGACAGCTTCTCCCTACAATGAGCAGTTCTTC	CASSATASPYNEQFF
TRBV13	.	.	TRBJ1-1	TGTGCCAGCAGCAAACTAGGAGGCAGCAACACTGAAGCTTTCTTT	CASSKLGGSNTEAFF
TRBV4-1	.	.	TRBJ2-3	TGCGCCAGCAGCCAAGAGGGGGGGGCAACTTACACAGATACGCAGTATTTT	CASSQEGGATYTDTQYF
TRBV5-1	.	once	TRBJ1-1	TGCGCCAGCAGTAGGGAAGGGGGGAACACTGAAGCTTTCTTT	CASSREGGNTEAFF
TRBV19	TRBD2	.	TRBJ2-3	TGTGCCAGTAGTCGGGGGGGCCGGGCAGATACGCAGTATTTT	CASSRGGRADTQYF
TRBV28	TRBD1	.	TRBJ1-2	TGTGCCAGCAGTTTGGGGGGACAGGGGGCACCGGTTAGAGGCTACACCTTC	CASSLGGQGAPVRGYTF
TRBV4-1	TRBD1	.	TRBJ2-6	TGCGCCAGCAGCCCCGACAGGGTCACTGGGGCCAACGTCCTGACTTTC	CASSPDRVTGANVLTF
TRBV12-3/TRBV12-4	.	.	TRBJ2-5	TGTGCCAGCTCAAGACTAGGGCAAGGGACCCAGTACTTC	CASSRLGQGTQYF
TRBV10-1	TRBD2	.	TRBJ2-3	TGCGCCAGCTCCCATCCAGCGGGGGCCCACACAGATACGCAGTATTTT	CASSHPAGAHTDTQYF
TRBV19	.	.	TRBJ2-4	TGTGCCAGTAGTGCATCAGCGTCCCGGAACATTCAGTACTTC	CASSASASRNIQYF
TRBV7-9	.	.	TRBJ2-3	TGTGCCAGCAGCTTCAGTAGCAGGGCAGCAGATACGCAGTATTTT	CASSFSSRAADTQYF
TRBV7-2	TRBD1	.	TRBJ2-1	TGTGCCAGCAGCTTAAGATGGACAGGGGGGAACAATGAGCAGTTCTTC	CASSLRWTGGNNEQFF
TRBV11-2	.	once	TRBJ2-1	TGTGCCAGCGCCCCCCCCGACATGGAGCAGTTCTTC	CASAPPDMEQFF
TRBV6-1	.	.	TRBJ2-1	TGTGCCAGCAGTGAAGTGCCGAGGGATGAGCAGTTCTTC	CASSEVPRDEQFF
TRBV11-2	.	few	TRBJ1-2	TGTGCCAGCAGCCCAGGTGGATATGGCTACACCTTC	CASSPGGYGYTF
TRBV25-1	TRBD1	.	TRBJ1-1	TGTGCCAGTTTTAGCGCACAGGGGGCGAACACTGAAGCTTTCTTT	CASFSAQGANTEAFF
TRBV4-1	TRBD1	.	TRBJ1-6	TGCGCCAGCAGCCGCCTGAGAGAGGGACAGGGTGTAAATTCACCCCTCCACTTT	CASSRLREGQGVNSPLHF
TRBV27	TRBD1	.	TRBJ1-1	TGTGCCAGCCTGCTTAGGACAGGGCTCCATTCTGAAGCTTTCTTT	CASLLRTGLHSEAFF
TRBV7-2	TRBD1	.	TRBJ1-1	TGTGCCAGCAGCTCGACAGGGTTTCGAGCTTTCTTT	CASSSTGFRAFF
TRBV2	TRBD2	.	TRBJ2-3	TGTGCCAGCAGCTCTACCCGCCGACTAGCGGGGGGTAACACAGATACGCAGTATTTT	CASSSTRRLAGGNTDTQYF
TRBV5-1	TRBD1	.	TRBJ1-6	TGCGCCAGCAGCCCGACAGGGTCTAATTCACCCCTCCACTTT	CASSPTGSNSPLHF
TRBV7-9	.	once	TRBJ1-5	TGTGCCAGCAGCTCGGACAGTACGGGGAACAATCAGCCCCAGCATTTT	CASSSDSTGNNQPQHF
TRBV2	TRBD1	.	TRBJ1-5	TGTGCCAGCAGTGAAGGACAGGGGGATTTCTCTCAGCCCCAGCATTTT	CASSEGQGDFSQPQHF
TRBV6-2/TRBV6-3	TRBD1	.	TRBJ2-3	TGTGCCAGCAGTCGCGGACAGGTGGGATCGCAGTATTTT	CASSRGQVGSQYF
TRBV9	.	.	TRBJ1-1	TGTGCCAGCAGCCATACAGGGTCGGGGACTGAAGCTTTCTTT	CASSHTGSGTEAFF
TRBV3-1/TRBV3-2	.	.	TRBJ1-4	TGTGCCAGCAGCAACAGTGAAAAACTGTTTTTT	CASSNSEKLFF
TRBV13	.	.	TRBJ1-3	TGTGCCAGCAGCCTCGGGACTCCCAGCTCTGGAAACACCATATATTTT	CASSLGTPSSGNTIYF
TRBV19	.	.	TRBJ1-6	TGTGCCAGTAGTGTGACAGGAGACTATAATTCACCCCTCCACTTT	CASSVTGDYNSPLHF
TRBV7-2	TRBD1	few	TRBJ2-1	TGTGCCAGCAGCGCACAGGGGTCCCGTCTGGAGTTCTTC	CASSAQGSRLEFF
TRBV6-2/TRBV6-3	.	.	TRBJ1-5	TGTGCCAGCAGCCTAGGACTGCATCAGCCCCAGCATTTT	CASSLGLHQPQHF
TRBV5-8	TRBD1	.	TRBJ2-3	TGTGCCAGCAGCTTACGGACAGGGGGGGATACGCAGTATTTT	CASSLRTGGDTQYF
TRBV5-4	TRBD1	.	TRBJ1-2	TGTGCCAGCACCCAATCAACAGGGGCCTATGGCTACACCTTC	CASTQSTGAYGYTF
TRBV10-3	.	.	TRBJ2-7	TGTGCCATCAGTCCCATGTCTACCTACGAGCAGTACTTC	CAISPMSTYEQYF
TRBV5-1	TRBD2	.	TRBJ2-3	TGCGCCAGCAGCTTGGGACTAGCGGGACTTAGCACAGATACGCAGTATTTT	CASSLGLAGLSTDTQYF
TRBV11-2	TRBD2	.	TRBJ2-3	TGTGCCAGCAGCCCCGTTAGCGGGGTCGCAGATACGCAGTATTTT	CASSPVSGVADTQYF
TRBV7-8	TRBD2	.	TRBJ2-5	TGTGCCAGCAGCACAGGACTAGCGGTAGAGACCCAGTACTTC	CASSTGLAVETQYF
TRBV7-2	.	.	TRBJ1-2	TGTGCCAGCAGCTTAGAAGGCGGGTATGGCTACACCTTC	CASSLEGGYGYTF
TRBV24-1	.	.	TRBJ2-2	TGTGCCACCAGTGAGGATGCGGCGGGCGGGGAGCTGTTTTTT	CATSEDAAGGELFF
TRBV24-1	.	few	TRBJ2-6	TGTGCCACCAGTGATGCGCCGTGGAAGCCAGACTGGGCCAACGTCCTGACTTTC	CATSDAPWKPDWANVLTF
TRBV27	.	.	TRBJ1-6	TGTGCCAGCAGTTTATACAGGGCGCCTAGCTCCTATAATTCACCCCTCCACTTT	CASSLYRAPSSYNSPLHF
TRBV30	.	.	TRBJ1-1	TGTGCCTGGAGTGGGATTCAGGGTGAAGCTTTCTTT	CAWSGIQGEAFF
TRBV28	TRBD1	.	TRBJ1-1	TGTGCCAGCATGGACAGGGGGGGAGGAGCTTTCTTT	CASMDRGGGAFF
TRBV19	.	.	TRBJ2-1	TGTGCCAGTAGTCCCCTAGGTCCCCTTTACAATGAGCAGTTCTTC	CASSPLGPLYNEQFF
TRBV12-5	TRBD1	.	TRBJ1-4	TGTGCTAGTGGTTTGCTGACAGGGGGACCTAATGAAAAACTGTTTTTT	CASGLLTGGPNEKLFF
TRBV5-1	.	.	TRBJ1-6	TGCGCCAGCAGCTTGGCAGGGATAGGGGGTAATTCACCCCTCCACTTT	CASSLAGIGGNSPLHF
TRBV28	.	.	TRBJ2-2	TGTGCCACCTCTTCGCGAGGACTCTCGGCCGGGGAGCTGTTTTTT	CATSSRGLSAGELFF
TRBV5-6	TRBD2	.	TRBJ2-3	TGTGCCAGCAGCCTGGGGGGACTAGGGACGAGGGATACGCAGTATTTT	CASSLGGLGTRDTQYF
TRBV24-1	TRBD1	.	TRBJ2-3	TGTGCCACCCCCGTGAGGGGTGAGCCAACCGGGACAGGGAACTGGGGCACAGATACGCAGTATTTT	CATPVRGEPTGTGNWGTDTQYF
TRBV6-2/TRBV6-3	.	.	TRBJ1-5	TGTGCCAGCAGTTACTCGGTGAGGGGAGGGCAGCCCCAGCATTTT	CASSYSVRGGQPQHF
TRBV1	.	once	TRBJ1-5	TGCACCAGCAGCCAGAGGCGGGACCTACGGCTAGACCCGAATCAGCCCCAGCATTTT	CTSSQRRDLRLDPNQPQHF